Included here is one T cell receptor (beta chain) sequence, with context. What it binds is unknown. The CDR3 extends over 15 amino acids. Germline CDR1 is LGHNA and CDR2 is YSLEER. Losses at the gene ends were 4 bases for V and 2 bases for J; bases not matched to a gene: 8. This sample was taken from a study of cytomegalovirus exposure and HLA in healthy donors. Study context: The early release's HLA-typed donors yielded approximately 81 million unique TCRs.

PCR was performed using 60 Vbeta and 13 Jbeta primers. The protocol was immunoSEQ multiplex PCR, while the TCRdb copy is restricted to in-frame clones and leaves out a portion. The profile shows 150,000 to 200,000 clones, roughly 60% of them singletons. Findings of the study overall: Reports credit the classifier with highly specific, highly sensitive diagnosis of cytomegalovirus status. Earlier analysis looked at TCR beta V segments, and most were productive about 87% or about 30% of the time. V- and J-gene trimming of TCR beta was linked (in a later analysis) to a missense DCLRE1C variant.

The clonotype was recovered from a middle-aged man in good health and CMV-seronegative. This chain joins TRBV4-3 and TRBJ2-7; TRBD1 aligns across 7 bases. Material: PBMCs. CDR3: CASSPQTGHAYEQYF. The DNA for the CDR3 is TGCGCCAGCAGCCCACAGACAGGGCATGCCTACGAGCAGTACTTC.